This is a list of T cell receptor beta chains from one sample in a study of blood T cell repertoires in COVID-19. This table comes from immunoSEQ multiplex PCR, and its TCRdb copy is limited to in-frame clones, with some not included. The table has around 300,000 clones, roughly 88% seen once. The sequenced sample consisted of peripheral blood. These receptors all stem from a woman in her 30s with active or convalescent COVID-19. The CDR3 runs from the conserved cysteine through the conserved F or W. D genes are given only for firm matches.

d_gene: TRBD1
j_gene: TRBJ1-1
v_gene: TRBV4-2
CDR3aa: CASSPLGTGGEAFF

d_gene: TRBD2
j_gene: TRBJ2-3
v_gene: TRBV5-1
CDR3aa: CASSNVASGGAGTQYF

d_gene: TRBD1
j_gene: TRBJ2-1
v_gene: TRBV11-1
CDR3aa: CASTPTGTVYNEQFF

d_gene: TRBD1
j_gene: TRBJ2-6
v_gene: TRBV28
CDR3aa: CASSLGQVSGANVLTF

d_gene: TRBD1
j_gene: TRBJ2-5
v_gene: TRBV5-6
CDR3aa: CASSSPGQGEETQYF

d_gene: .
j_gene: TRBJ1-5
v_gene: TRBV25-1
CDR3aa: CASSGGSNQPQHF

d_gene: TRBD1
j_gene: TRBJ1-5
v_gene: TRBV2
CDR3aa: CASSWTGPLPQHF

d_gene: TRBD2
j_gene: TRBJ2-3
v_gene: TRBV9
CDR3aa: CASSVGLAGGTDTQYF

d_gene: TRBD2
j_gene: TRBJ2-2
v_gene: TRBV3-1/TRBV3-2
CDR3aa: CASSLGLTNTGELFF

d_gene: TRBD1
j_gene: TRBJ2-5
v_gene: TRBV9
CDR3aa: CASSPPGQGLRETQYF

d_gene: TRBD1
j_gene: TRBJ1-2
v_gene: TRBV13
CDR3aa: CASSLLRDSDNYGYTF

d_gene: .
j_gene: TRBJ2-5
v_gene: TRBV29-1
CDR3aa: CSATSVQGSSQETQYF

d_gene: TRBD1
j_gene: TRBJ2-3
v_gene: TRBV12-5
CDR3aa: CASGLGQGTDTQYF

d_gene: .
j_gene: TRBJ1-1
v_gene: TRBV19
CDR3aa: CASSRPPDTEAFF

d_gene: .
j_gene: TRBJ2-2
v_gene: TRBV7-3
CDR3aa: CASSFRGMDTGELFF

d_gene: .
j_gene: TRBJ2-1
v_gene: TRBV7-3
CDR3aa: CASSLTRQAKPSGDEQFF

d_gene: .
j_gene: TRBJ2-3
v_gene: TRBV10-3
CDR3aa: CAIREQTLGVGFTDTQYF

d_gene: TRBD2
j_gene: TRBJ2-1
v_gene: TRBV9
CDR3aa: CASSSLAGGIYNEQFF

d_gene: TRBD1
j_gene: TRBJ1-2
v_gene: TRBV27
CDR3aa: CASSPDRGADNYGYTF

d_gene: TRBD1
j_gene: TRBJ1-1
v_gene: TRBV5-4
CDR3aa: CASSSTRGLNTEAFF

d_gene: TRBD1
j_gene: TRBJ2-3
v_gene: TRBV11-1
CDR3aa: CASSPDRASSTDTQYF

d_gene: TRBD2
j_gene: TRBJ2-1
v_gene: TRBV5-1
CDR3aa: CASSERTSGGYNEQFF

d_gene: .
j_gene: TRBJ1-3
v_gene: TRBV3-1/TRBV3-2
CDR3aa: CASSPGTPGNTIYF

d_gene: .
j_gene: TRBJ2-7
v_gene: TRBV6-5
CDR3aa: CATRRGSSYEQYF

d_gene: .
j_gene: TRBJ1-2
v_gene: TRBV6-2/TRBV6-3
CDR3aa: CASSRPETNYGYTF

d_gene: .
j_gene: TRBJ2-1
v_gene: TRBV5-4
CDR3aa: CASSLVRGAYNEQFF

d_gene: .
j_gene: TRBJ1-3
v_gene: TRBV6-2/TRBV6-3
CDR3aa: CASSYGQYSGNTIYF

d_gene: TRBD2
j_gene: TRBJ2-5
v_gene: TRBV7-2
CDR3aa: CASSPSGGYETQYF

d_gene: .
j_gene: TRBJ1-5
v_gene: TRBV10-3
CDR3aa: CAISVTGQPQHF

d_gene: TRBD1
j_gene: TRBJ1-1
v_gene: TRBV2
CDR3aa: CASLDRVNTEAFF

d_gene: TRBD1
j_gene: TRBJ2-7
v_gene: TRBV19
CDR3aa: CASRRGQGAGEQYF

d_gene: .
j_gene: TRBJ2-1
v_gene: TRBV18
CDR3aa: CASSPTGSSYNEQFF

d_gene: .
j_gene: TRBJ2-7
v_gene: TRBV4-3
CDR3aa: CASSQDSGYEQYF

d_gene: .
j_gene: TRBJ2-7
v_gene: TRBV6-6
CDR3aa: CASSYSQGSSYEQYF

d_gene: .
j_gene: TRBJ1-5
v_gene: TRBV19
CDR3aa: CASINRDGQPQHF

d_gene: .
j_gene: TRBJ1-1
v_gene: TRBV21-1
CDR3aa: CASSSGRRPTGRNTEAFF

d_gene: TRBD2
j_gene: TRBJ2-1
v_gene: TRBV15
CDR3aa: CATSRRGLAGSSSYNEQFF

d_gene: .
j_gene: TRBJ2-1
v_gene: TRBV29-1
CDR3aa: CSARGASYNEQFF

d_gene: .
j_gene: TRBJ1-2
v_gene: TRBV6-6
CDR3aa: CASSQGQNYGYTF

d_gene: TRBD2
j_gene: TRBJ2-7
v_gene: TRBV7-2
CDR3aa: CASSPGGKSYEQYF

d_gene: TRBD1
j_gene: TRBJ1-3
v_gene: TRBV6-1
CDR3aa: CASSDGTAGNTIYF

d_gene: .
j_gene: TRBJ2-1
v_gene: TRBV9
CDR3aa: CASSVATGPYNEQFF

d_gene: .
j_gene: TRBJ1-4
v_gene: TRBV5-1
CDR3aa: CASSVFGQVGEKLFF

d_gene: TRBD1
j_gene: TRBJ1-1
v_gene: TRBV28
CDR3aa: CASMYQGATEAFF

d_gene: TRBD1
j_gene: TRBJ2-3
v_gene: TRBV18
CDR3aa: CASSPDRVGTDTQYF

d_gene: .
j_gene: TRBJ2-1
v_gene: TRBV28
CDR3aa: CASSLGGRFNEQFF

d_gene: TRBD1
j_gene: TRBJ1-2
v_gene: TRBV9
CDR3aa: CASSVNSGTGTFGYTF

d_gene: TRBD2
j_gene: TRBJ2-5
v_gene: TRBV3-1/TRBV3-2
CDR3aa: CASSPGLAGGVQETQYF

d_gene: .
j_gene: TRBJ2-3
v_gene: TRBV10-3
CDR3aa: CAISAPGNGDTQYF

d_gene: .
j_gene: TRBJ2-3
v_gene: TRBV3-1/TRBV3-2
CDR3aa: CASSFTTDTQYF

d_gene: .
j_gene: TRBJ1-2
v_gene: TRBV6-1
CDR3aa: CASSEGTGWGYTF

d_gene: .
j_gene: TRBJ1-5
v_gene: TRBV24-1
CDR3aa: CATSDSLPGGQPQHF

d_gene: .
j_gene: TRBJ1-4
v_gene: TRBV5-4
CDR3aa: CASSSRGRFEKLFF

d_gene: TRBD1
j_gene: TRBJ1-4
v_gene: TRBV18
CDR3aa: CASSTQGGRVEKLFF

d_gene: .
j_gene: TRBJ1-5
v_gene: TRBV30
CDR3aa: CAWTERASNQPQHF

d_gene: .
j_gene: TRBJ1-5
v_gene: TRBV19
CDR3aa: CASNQGSNQPQHF

d_gene: .
j_gene: TRBJ2-2
v_gene: TRBV10-1
CDR3aa: CASSDRGEAGELFF

d_gene: .
j_gene: TRBJ2-2
v_gene: TRBV9
CDR3aa: CASSVRTGRDTGELFF

d_gene: TRBD2
j_gene: TRBJ2-1
v_gene: TRBV3-1/TRBV3-2
CDR3aa: CASSQELGWASGGVEFF

d_gene: TRBD1
j_gene: TRBJ1-5
v_gene: TRBV11-2
CDR3aa: CASSLRGGRRNQPQHF